This T cell receptor beta chain was captured in a study of blood T cell repertoires in COVID-19. About the study: Italy, Spain and the United States were the sources of the convalescent and acute COVID-19 samples. Sample material is recorded as cDNA or gDNA derived from T cells, B-cell-depleted T cells, or PBMCs.

The CDR3 is made up of 14 amino acids. Germline values: CDR1 SGHTA, CDR2 FQGNSA. After removal of 3 bases from V and 5 bases from J, the junction contained 2 bases not matched to a gene. As processed by the authors: Amplified reference gene primers provided the basis for estimating nucleated cell counts. Some clones are missing from TCRdb's copy, which holds only in-frame ones; the method was immunoSEQ multiplex PCR. V, J and clone size are those of that table, while D and trimming were read from the DNA. The sample carries tens of thousands of clones, roughly 80% recorded once. Material for sequencing was peripheral blood. V and J are TRBV7-2 and TRBJ2-1, with 9 bases lining up with TRBD1. This clonotype originated in a human donor in a cohort sampled during active COVID-19. This CDR3 is CASSFRTGDNEQFF. DNA of the CDR3: TGTGCCAGCAGCTTCCGGACAGGGGACAATGAGCAGTTCTTC.